This TCR beta chain originates from a study of T cell repertoires in cytomegalovirus infection. Study-wide background: An indication of both CMV infection and matching HLA type came from public TCR beta signatures.

One entry per CDR3 protein, called by TCRdb with MiXCR from the reads. This sample has 680,000 or so distinct CDR3 sequences; about a third occur once, and the top ten carry around 3%. This clonotype came up a few times. This TCR derives from a human donor in good health (CMV status not recorded). Some clones in this sample may be carry-over from other donors' samples. Sequencing was done on a sample of PBMCs.

CDR3 in DNA: TGTGCCACCAGTGACCCCGGGACAGGAAAAAACGAGCAGTACTTC. Its protein is CATSDPGTGKNEQYF. The chain carries TRBV24-1 and TRBJ2-7; TRBD1 agrees at 8 bases. The CDR3 runs to 15 residues. With 4 bases clipped from V and 5 bases from J, the junction kept 9 bases outside the gene matches. Looked up from germline, CDR1 is KGHDR and CDR2 is SFDVKD.